This T cell receptor beta chain came from a study of control samples from healthy donors and cancer patients. The CDR3 runs to 18 residues. Germline assignment: CDR1 MNHEY and CDR2 SMNVEV (reference sequence). V shed 6 bases and J 1 base; nucleotides not matched to a gene: 7. Assay: immunoSEQ multiplex PCR; the TCRdb copy retains only in-frame clones and omits some. The sample carries approximately 84,000 clones, roughly 89% recorded once. The sequenced material came from blood. This sequence was found in a man aged 30 to 39 in good health. This rearrangement joins TRBV27 to TRBJ2-2; 14 bases agree with TRBD2. Here the CDR3 reads CASSPPGLAGVNTGELFF. As DNA, the CDR3 is TGTGCCAGCAGCCCCCCGGGACTAGCGGGGGTGAACACCGGGGAGCTGTTTTTT.